This entry lists 26 T cell receptor beta chains sequenced from one sample in a study of beta chain features in type 1 diabetes. cDNA synthesis used the whole RNA isolate, giving expressed TCRB sequences. Sequencing used immunoSEQ multiplex PCR; TCRdb keeps in-frame clones, though not all of them. The sample contains fewer than 25,000 clones, nearly 70% of which appear only once. Input material: Tregs from blood. These receptors came from a woman in her 40s in good health.

This clone has more than one count but fewer than ten. This chain uses TRBV13 with TRBJ1-1, with D perhaps TRBD1 (5 bases). The germline gives CDR1 PRHDT, CDR2 FYEKMQ (reference sequence). The CDR3 runs to 15 residues. V shed 2 bases and J shed 2 bases, with 12 bases lying between them. For the CDR3, the DNA is TGTGCCAGCAGCTTAAGGGGATCGGTAAACACTGAAGCTTTCTTT. Translation gives CASSLRGSVNTEAFF.

The V call is TRBV6-6, the J call TRBJ1-2, with TRBD1 identical over 7 bases. CDR1 and CDR2 (germline): MNHNY, SVGAGI (reference sequence). This CDR3 is 15 amino acids long. The trim removed 7 bases at V and 2 bases at J, leaving 10 bases unmatched. CDR3: CASKTSQGWNYGYTF. The CDR3 DNA sequence: TGTGCCAGCAAAACTTCACAGGGGTGGAACTATGGCTACACCTTC.

This clone was detected only a few times. This rearrangement joins TRBV19 to TRBJ1-4; TRBD1 aligns across 8 bases. CDR1 is LNHDA and CDR2 is SQIVND in the germline V gene (reference sequence). The trim removed 1 base at V and 5 bases at J, leaving 6 bases unmatched. CDR3 length equals 16 residues. CDR3 DNA: TGTGCCAGTAGTATAGGGGACAGGACTTCGAATGAAAAACTGTTTTTT. Encoded protein: CASSIGDRTSNEKLFF.

The chain couples TRBV7-2 to TRBJ1-5; maybe TRBD1 (5 bases). Trimming stripped 2 bases from V and 9 bases from J, with 11 bases between. CDR3 length equals 13 residues. CDR1 is SGHTA and CDR2 is FQGNSA in the germline V gene. The CDR3 region has the DNA TGTGCCAGCAGCTTACGCAGGGATCGGCCCCAGCATTTT. This gives the protein CASSLRRDRPQHF.

The DNA for the CDR3 is TGTGCCAGCAGTCTAGCCGGGGAAGCTTTCTTT. It yields the protein CASSLAGEAFF. The chain combines TRBV27 with TRBJ1-1, with D uncertain. CDR1 is MNHEY, CDR2 SMNVEV, per germline (reference sequence). Trimming took off 5 bases at V and 8 bases at J, with 9 bases between the two ends. This CDR3 has 11 residues.

This rearrangement joins TRBV20-1 to TRBJ1-2, with D hard to call. The CDR3 covers 10 residues. The V end was cut by 1 base, the J end by 7 bases, with 4 bases between. CDR1 and CDR2 from the germline V gene are DFQATT and SNEGSKA (reference sequence). DNA for the CDR3: TGCAGTGCTAGAGGGCCTGGCTACACCTTC. Amino acids: CSARGPGYTF.

This chain joins TRBV5-1 and TRBJ1-2, with 7 bases that match TRBD1. The CDR3 is 14 amino acids. Germline V gives CDR1 SGHRS, CDR2 YFSETQ. After removal of 6 bases from V and 7 bases from J, the junction contained 12 bases not matched to a gene. The CDR3 coding sequence is TGCGCCAGCACCTCGACGTGGACAGGCGGTGGCTACACCTTC. It yields the protein CASTSTWTGGGYTF.

The gene calls are TRBV15 and TRBJ1-4; perhaps TRBD1 as D (5 bases). V shed 0 bases and J shed 0 bases, with 8 bases lying between them. The CDR3 runs to 16 residues. The germline CDR1 and CDR2 sequences are LNHNV and YYDKDF (reference sequence). The CDR3 is CATSRDGRATNEKLFF. DNA for the CDR3: TGTGCCACCAGCAGAGACGGCAGGGCAACTAATGAAAAACTGTTTTTT.

This clone was counted between two and nine times. The chain carries TRBV6-5 and TRBJ2-5; D unclear. V lost 5 bases, J lost 6 bases, and 16 bases lay in between. The CDR3 extends over 14 amino acids. Germline values: CDR1 MNHEY, CDR2 SVGAGI. In nucleotides, the CDR3 is TGTGCCAGCAGTGAAGTTTTGTTGGAGAAGACCCAGTACTTC. This gives the protein CASSEVLLEKTQYF.

In DNA form, the CDR3 reads TGTGCCACGACCGTTAGCGGGGACGGTGAGCAGTTCTTC. Its protein product is CATTVSGDGEQFF. The chain joins TRBV10-3 to TRBJ2-1, with 8 positions matching TRBD2. After removal of 10 bases from V and 9 bases from J, the junction contained 11 bases not matched to a gene. Germline CDR1 is ENHRY and CDR2 is SYGVKD. CDR3 length equals 13 residues.

V is TRBV9 and J is TRBJ2-3; unclear D gene. The length of the CDR3 is 14 residues. Between the trimmed V and J ends, which lost 6 bases and 10 bases, there was a span of 21 bases. Per germline, CDR1 SGDLS and CDR2 YYNGEE. The CDR3 is CASNAPSRPGPQYF. Here the CDR3 DNA reads TGTGCCAGCAATGCACCAAGTAGGCCAGGTCCGCAGTATTTT.

This chain joins TRBV2 and TRBJ1-6; D unclear. The CDR3 has 15 residues. Trimming pared 8 bases from V and 0 bases from J, leaving 11 bases between. The germline CDR1 and CDR2 sequences are SNHLY and FYNNEI. CDR3 sequence reads: CASDPGSSYNSPLHF. In nucleotides, the CDR3 is TGTGCCAGCGATCCGGGGAGCTCCTATAATTCACCCCTCCACTTT.

This clone was picked up a small number of times. This chain uses TRBV2 with TRBJ2-7; 9 bases are shared with TRBD1. Per germline, CDR1 SNHLY and CDR2 FYNNEI. V dropped 7 bases and J dropped 3; count of bases not matched to a gene: 4. This CDR3 region has 13 residues. The CDR3 region has the DNA TGTGCCAGCAAGCGGGACAGGGTCTACGAGCAGTACTTC. Translated, it gives CASKRDRVYEQYF. Together with reference TRBV2 and TRBJ2-7, the CDR3 gives the full variable domain: EPEVTQTPSHQVTQMGQEVILRCVPISNHLYFYWYRQILGQKVEFLVSFYNNEISEKSEIFDDQFSVERPDGSNFTLKIRSTKLEDSAMYFCASKRDRVYEQYFGPGTRLTVT.

This clone has a handful of counts. This chain uses TRBV5-1 with TRBJ1-6; no clear D. The V gene's germline CDR1 is SGHRS and CDR2 YFSETQ. Trimming removed 4 bases from V and 10 bases from J, with 27 bases in between. This CDR3 comprises 18 residues. The CDR3: CASSRGGSGRLYGSPLHF. The CDR3 DNA reads TGCGCCAGCAGCCGGGGAGGCAGCGGGAGACTTTATGGGTCACCCCTCCACTTT.

The chain has TRBV7-9 and TRBJ1-4; 8 nucleotides line up with TRBD1. This CDR3 is 14 amino acids long. Germline V gene sequence: CDR1 SEHNR, CDR2 FQNEAQ (reference sequence). The V and J ends lost 1 base and 5 bases, in that order; junction bases with no gene match: 0. CDR3 DNA sequence: TGTGCCAGCAGCTTAGGGACAGGGAATGAAAAACTGTTTTTT. It is translated as CASSLGTGNEKLFF. Full variable domain (remainder filled in from reference TRBV7-9 and TRBJ1-4): DTGVSQNPRHKITKRGQNVTFRCDPISEHNRLYWYRQTLGQGPEFLTYFQNEAQLEKSRLLSDRFSAERPKGSFSTLEIQRTEQGDSAMYLCASSLGTGNEKLFFGSGTQLSVL.

This chain uses TRBV6-6 with TRBJ2-1, with TRBD2 matching over 7 bases. The J segment lost 3 bases and the V segment lost 10 bases, leaving 15 bases of the junction unmatched. CDR1 is MNHNY, CDR2 SVGAGI, per germline (reference sequence). The CDR3 totals 16 residues. The CDR3: CATLGWSGTHYNEQFF. The CDR3 nucleotides are TGTGCCACTTTGGGGTGGAGCGGGACCCACTACAATGAGCAGTTCTTC.

This sequence joins TRBV6-1 and TRBJ1-2, with 7 bases fitting TRBD1. The CDR3 contains 14 residues. Trimming removed 2 bases from V and 7 bases from J; junction bases left unmatched: 7. In germline, CDR1 is MNHNS, CDR2 SASEGT. DNA of the CDR3: TGTGCCAGCAGTGAACAGGCACAGGGGTTTGGCTACACCTTC. This codes for CASSEQAQGFGYTF.

The V call is TRBV5-4, the J call TRBJ2-7; the match to TRBD1 covers 10 bases. Germline V gives CDR1 SGHNT, CDR2 YYREEE (reference sequence). Losses at the gene ends were 4 bases for V and 2 bases for J; bases not matched to a gene: 6. The length of the CDR3 is 15 residues. CDR3 loop: CASSQAGTGAYEQYF. The CDR3 DNA follows: TGTGCCAGCAGCCAAGCCGGGACAGGGGCCTACGAGCAGTACTTC.

The CDR3 DNA follows: TGCGCCAGCAGCTTAATGCCAGGACAGTCCGGTACCAATGAGCAGTTCTTC. Protein sequence: CASSLMPGQSGTNEQFF. This chain links TRBV5-1 with TRBJ2-1; D may be TRBD1 (6 bases). The CDR3 runs 17 residues. CDR1 SGHRS and CDR2 YFSETQ come from the germline V gene. Trimming cost V 2 bases and J 6 bases, with 21 bases left between them.

The chain joins TRBV10-3 to TRBJ2-3; D remains unclear. The CDR3 contains 14 residues. Germline lookup yields CDR1 ENHRY and CDR2 SYGVKD. V gave up 5 bases and J gave up 2 bases, with 11 bases separating them. The CDR3 coding sequence is TGTGCCATCAGTTATGGGCCCGACACAGATACGCAGTATTTT. The encoded protein is CAISYGPDTDTQYF.

J is TRBJ1-6 and V is TRBV7-9; D perhaps matches TRBD1 (6 bases). Trimming shortened V by 3 bases and J by 10 bases, and 19 bases separated the two germline ends. The V gene's germline CDR1 is SEHNR and CDR2 FQNEAQ (reference sequence). The CDR3 is 16 residues long. CDR3 loop: CASSLSRGIWRSPLHF. The DNA of the CDR3 is TGTGCCAGCAGCTTGTCCAGGGGAATTTGGAGATCACCCCTCCACTTT.

The CDR3 is CASSDTLAGVFGEQFF. The CDR3 DNA reads as TGTGCCAGCAGTGACACCCTAGCGGGGGTCTTTGGTGAGCAGTTCTTC. V and J are TRBV2 and TRBJ2-1; 10 bases agree with TRBD2. With 3 bases clipped from V and 9 bases from J, the junction kept 11 bases outside the gene matches. The CDR3 runs 16 residues. Germline V gene sequence: CDR1 SNHLY, CDR2 FYNNEI. Supplemented by reference TRBV2 and TRBJ2-1, the full variable domain reads EPEVTQTPSHQVTQMGQEVILRCVPISNHLYFYWYRQILGQKVEFLVSFYNNEISEKSEIFDDQFSVERPDGSNFTLKIRSTKLEDSAMYFCASSDTLAGVFGEQFFGPGTRLTVL.

V is TRBV10-3 and J is TRBJ2-7, with 13 positions matching TRBD2. The CDR3 is 13 residues long. Germline V gene lookup returns CDR1 ENHRY and CDR2 SYGVKD. The V and J ends lost 8 bases and 7 bases, in that order; junction bases with no gene match: 5. The CDR3 region has the DNA TGTGCCATCCGGACTAGCGGGGGCCAGGAGCAGTACTTC. The encoded protein is CAIRTSGGQEQYF.

This clone was counted only a few times. The chain employs TRBV4-3 and TRBJ1-2; 7 positions match TRBD1. Germline CDR1 reads LGHNA; CDR2 reads YSLEER. CDR3 length: 14 amino acids. J was trimmed by 6 bases and V by 1 base; bases with no gene match: 5. CDR3 in amino acids: CASSQGYRGNGYTF. The CDR3 DNA follows: TGCGCCAGCAGCCAAGGTTACAGGGGTAATGGCTACACCTTC.

CDR3 DNA: TGCGCCAGCAGCTCGTTAGTATTTCCAGGTACAGGGACCACTGAAGCTTTCTTT. It specifies CASSSLVFPGTGTTEAFF. J is TRBJ1-1 and V is TRBV5-1; tentatively, D is TRBD1 (6 bases). Germline CDR1 SGHRS, CDR2 YFSETQ. This CDR3 contains 18 residues. Trimming removed 3 bases from V and 4 bases from J, with 25 bases in between.

For this clone: This same CDR3 is encoded by further DNA sequences in the sample. The chain combines TRBV18 with TRBJ2-7; the match to TRBD1 covers 9 bases. The length of the CDR3 is 15 residues. From germline, CDR1 is KGHSH and CDR2 LQKENI. Losses at the gene ends were 1 base for V and 7 bases for J; bases not matched to a gene: 8. CDR3: CASSPLLQGAAEQYF. Here the CDR3 DNA reads TGTGCCAGCTCACCACTTCTACAGGGGGCGGCGGAGCAGTACTTC.